This T cell receptor beta chain was sequenced during a study of blood T cells in healthy people across ages. Broader study findings: TCR beta diversity per million T cells fell roughly linearly with age. Long-lived donors exceeded aged donors in naive CD4+ cells and diversity.

A second PCR of roughly 7 to 11 cycles used a sample-barcoded 5' primer and a J-beta primer mix. In TCRdb, the 5' RACE reads were re-called with MiXCR into one record per CDR3 protein. The table shows around 1.1 million distinct CDR3 sequences, with more than 30% occurring only once. Germline lookup yields CDR1 LGHDT and CDR2 YNNKEL (reference sequence). The CDR3 is 16 amino acids. The ends were cut back, 4 bases at V and 0 bases at J, with 12 bases in the middle. This clonotype was recorded only once. The antigen remains unidentified. The sequence derives from a man aged 18 to 30 in good health. The sample consisted of blood. The chain is built from TRBV3-1 and TRBJ2-2; D not certain. In DNA form, the CDR3 reads TGTGCCAGCAGCCCACAAAACCCCGCGAACACCGGGGAGCTGTTTTTT. This codes for CASSPQNPANTGELFF.